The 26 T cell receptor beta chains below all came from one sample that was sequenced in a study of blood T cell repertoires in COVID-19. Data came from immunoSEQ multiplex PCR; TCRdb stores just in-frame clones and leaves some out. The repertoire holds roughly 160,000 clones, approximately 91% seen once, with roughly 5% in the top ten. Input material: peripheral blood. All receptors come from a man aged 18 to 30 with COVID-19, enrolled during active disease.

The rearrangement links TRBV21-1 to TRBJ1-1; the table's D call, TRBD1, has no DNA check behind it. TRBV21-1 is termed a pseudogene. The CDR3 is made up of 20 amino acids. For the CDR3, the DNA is TGTGCCAGCAGCAAAGCGCTGGGGGCCCCCGAACCCTTATTGAACACTGAAGCTTTCTTT. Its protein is CASSKALGAPEPLLNTEAFF.

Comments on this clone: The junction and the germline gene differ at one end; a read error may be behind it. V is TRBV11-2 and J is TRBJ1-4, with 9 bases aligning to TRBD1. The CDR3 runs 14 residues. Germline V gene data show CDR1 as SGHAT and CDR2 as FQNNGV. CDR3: CASSLSLGQGKLLF. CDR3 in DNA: TGTGCCAGCAGCTTATCCCTGGGACAGGGAAAACTGCTTTTT.

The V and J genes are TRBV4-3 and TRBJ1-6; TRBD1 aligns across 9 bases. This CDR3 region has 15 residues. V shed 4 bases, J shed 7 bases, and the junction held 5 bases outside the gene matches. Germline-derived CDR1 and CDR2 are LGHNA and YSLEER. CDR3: CASSRRGQGNSPLHF. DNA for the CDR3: TGCGCCAGCAGCCGCCGTGGACAGGGGAATTCACCCCTCCACTTT.

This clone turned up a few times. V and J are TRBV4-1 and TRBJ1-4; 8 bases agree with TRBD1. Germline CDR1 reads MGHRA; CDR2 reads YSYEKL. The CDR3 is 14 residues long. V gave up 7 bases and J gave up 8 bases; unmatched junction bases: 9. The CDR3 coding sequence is TGCGCCAGCAATCAGGGCCAGGGGGCGGAAAAACTGTTTTTT. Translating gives CASNQGQGAEKLFF.

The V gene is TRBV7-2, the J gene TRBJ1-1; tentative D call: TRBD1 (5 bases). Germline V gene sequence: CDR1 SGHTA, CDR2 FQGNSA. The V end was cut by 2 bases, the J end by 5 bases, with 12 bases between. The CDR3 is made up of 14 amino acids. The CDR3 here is CASSLYRTGTEAFF. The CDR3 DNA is TGTGCCAGCAGCTTATACAGGACCGGAACTGAAGCTTTCTTT.

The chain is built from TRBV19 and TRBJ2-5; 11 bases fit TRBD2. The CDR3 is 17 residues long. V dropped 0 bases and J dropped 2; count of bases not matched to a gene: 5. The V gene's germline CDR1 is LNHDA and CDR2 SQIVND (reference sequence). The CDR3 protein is CASSIDGLAGPQETQYF. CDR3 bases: TGTGCCAGTAGTATAGACGGACTAGCGGGCCCTCAAGAGACCCAGTACTTC.

The CDR3 protein is CASSSQGAVGYNEQFF. The CDR3 DNA reads TGCGCCAGCAGCTCACAGGGGGCGGTCGGGTACAATGAGCAGTTCTTC. The chain employs TRBV5-1 and TRBJ2-1, with 9 bases lining up with TRBD1. CDR1 and CDR2 (germline): SGHRS, YFSETQ. The CDR3 is 16 amino acids. The V and J ends lost 3 bases and 4 bases, in that order; junction bases with no gene match: 8. The entire variable domain, with the rest obtained from reference TRBV5-1 and TRBJ2-1, is as follows: KAGVTQTPRYLIKTRGQQVTLSCSPISGHRSVSWYQQTPGQGLQFLFEYFSETQRNKGNFPGRFSGRQFSNSRSEMNVSTLELGDSALYLCASSSQGAVGYNEQFFGPGTRLTVL.

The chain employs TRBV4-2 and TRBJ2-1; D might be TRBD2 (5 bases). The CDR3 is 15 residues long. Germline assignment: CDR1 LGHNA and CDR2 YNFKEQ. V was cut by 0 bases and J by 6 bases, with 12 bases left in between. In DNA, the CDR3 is TGTGCCAGCAGCCAAGATCTAAGCGGTAGCAATGAGCAGTTCTTC. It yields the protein CASSQDLSGSNEQFF.

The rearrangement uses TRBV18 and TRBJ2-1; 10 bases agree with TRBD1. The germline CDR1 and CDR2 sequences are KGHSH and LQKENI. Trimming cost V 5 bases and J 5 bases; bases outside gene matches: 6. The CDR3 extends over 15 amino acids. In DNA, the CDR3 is TGTGCCAGCTCATCCCGGACAGGGGGGAACAATGAGCAGTTCTTC. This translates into CASSSRTGGNNEQFF. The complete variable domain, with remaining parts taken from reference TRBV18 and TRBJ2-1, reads NAGVMQNPRHLVRRRGQEARLRCSPMKGHSHVYWYRQLPEEGLKFMVYLQKENIIDESGMPKERFSAEFPKEGPSILRIQQVVRGDSAAYFCASSSRTGGNNEQFFGPGTRLTVL.

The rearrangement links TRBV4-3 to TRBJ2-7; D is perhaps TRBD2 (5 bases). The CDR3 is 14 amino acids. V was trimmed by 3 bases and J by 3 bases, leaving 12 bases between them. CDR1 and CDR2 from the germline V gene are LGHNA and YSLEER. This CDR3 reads CASSQAGRDYEQYF. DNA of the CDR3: TGCGCCAGCAGCCAGGCCGGACGGGACTACGAGCAGTACTTC.

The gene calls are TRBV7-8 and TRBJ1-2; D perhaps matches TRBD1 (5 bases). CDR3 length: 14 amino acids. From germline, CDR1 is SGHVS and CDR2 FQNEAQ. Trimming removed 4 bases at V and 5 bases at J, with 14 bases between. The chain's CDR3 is CASSSIGGKYGYTF. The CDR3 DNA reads TGTGCCAGCAGCTCTATCGGGGGGAAGTATGGCTACACCTTC.

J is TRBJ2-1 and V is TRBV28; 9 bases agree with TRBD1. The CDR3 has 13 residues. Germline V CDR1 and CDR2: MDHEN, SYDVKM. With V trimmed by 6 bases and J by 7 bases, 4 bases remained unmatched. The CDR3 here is CASRDRGINEQFF. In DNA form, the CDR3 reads TGTGCCAGCAGGGACAGGGGAATTAATGAGCAGTTCTTC.

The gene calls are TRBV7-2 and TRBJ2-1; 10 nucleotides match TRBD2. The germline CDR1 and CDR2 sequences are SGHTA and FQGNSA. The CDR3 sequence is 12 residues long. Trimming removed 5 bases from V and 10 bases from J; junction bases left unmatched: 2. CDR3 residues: CASSLTSGEQFF. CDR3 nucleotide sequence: TGTGCCAGCAGCCTGACTAGCGGGGAGCAGTTCTTC.

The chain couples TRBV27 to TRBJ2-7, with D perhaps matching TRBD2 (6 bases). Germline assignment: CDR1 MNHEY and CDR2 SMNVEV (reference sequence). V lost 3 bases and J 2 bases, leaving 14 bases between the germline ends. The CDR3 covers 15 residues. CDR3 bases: TGTGCCAGCAGTTTCGGGCAGGGAGGAACCTACGAGCAGTACTTC. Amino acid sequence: CASSFGQGGTYEQYF.

Here the CDR3 DNA reads TGTGCCAGCAGCTTAGTCGGTAGGGGTATGAACACTGAAGCTTTCTTT. It translates to CASSLVGRGMNTEAFF. The rearrangement joins TRBV11-1 to TRBJ1-1; a possible D gene is TRBD1 (5 bases). Trimming removed 1 base from V and 0 bases from J, with 12 bases in between. CDR3 length: 16 residues. Per the germline V gene, CDR1 is SGHAT and CDR2 is FQDESV (reference sequence).

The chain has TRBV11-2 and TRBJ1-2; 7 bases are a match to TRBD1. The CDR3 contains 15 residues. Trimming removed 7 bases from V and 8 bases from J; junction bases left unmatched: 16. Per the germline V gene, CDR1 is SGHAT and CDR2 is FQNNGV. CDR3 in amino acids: CASTLGRQGDRGYTF. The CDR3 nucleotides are TGTGCCAGCACCCTAGGGCGTCAGGGGGACCGGGGCTACACCTTC. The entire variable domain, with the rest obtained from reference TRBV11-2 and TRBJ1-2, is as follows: EAGVAQSPRYKIIEKRQSVAFWCNPISGHATLYWYQQILGQGPKLLIQFQNNGVVDDSQLPKDRFSAERLKGVDSTLKIQPAKLEDSAVYLCASTLGRQGDRGYTFGSGTRLTVV.

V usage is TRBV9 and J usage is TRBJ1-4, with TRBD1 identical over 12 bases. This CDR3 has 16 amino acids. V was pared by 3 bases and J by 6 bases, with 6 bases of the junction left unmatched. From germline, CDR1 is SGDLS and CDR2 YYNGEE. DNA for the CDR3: TGTGCCAGCAGCGATGGGACAGGGGGCCAGGATGAAAAACTGTTTTTT. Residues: CASSDGTGGQDEKLFF.

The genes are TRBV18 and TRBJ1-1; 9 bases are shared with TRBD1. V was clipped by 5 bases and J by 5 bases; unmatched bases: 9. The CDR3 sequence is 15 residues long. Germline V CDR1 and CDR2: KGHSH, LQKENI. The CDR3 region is CASSVLQGAGTEAFF. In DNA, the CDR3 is TGTGCCAGCTCAGTCCTACAGGGGGCAGGGACTGAAGCTTTCTTT.

The CDR3 protein is CAWYKSGTGRREQFF. CDR3 sequence (DNA): TGTGCCTGGTATAAATCGGGGACAGGGCGACGGGAGCAGTTCTTC. The chain joins TRBV30 to TRBJ2-1, with 9 bases matching TRBD1. V shed 5 bases and J 10 bases; nucleotides not matched to a gene: 15. The CDR3 sequence is 15 residues long. Per the germline V gene, CDR1 is GTSNPN and CDR2 is SVGIG (reference sequence).

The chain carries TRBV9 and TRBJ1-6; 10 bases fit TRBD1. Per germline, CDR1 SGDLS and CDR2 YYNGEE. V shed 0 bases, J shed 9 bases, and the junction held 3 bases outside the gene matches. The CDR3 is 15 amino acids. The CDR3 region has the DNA TGTGCCAGCAGCGTAGCGACAGGGGGCCTTTCACCCCTCCACTTT. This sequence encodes CASSVATGGLSPLHF.

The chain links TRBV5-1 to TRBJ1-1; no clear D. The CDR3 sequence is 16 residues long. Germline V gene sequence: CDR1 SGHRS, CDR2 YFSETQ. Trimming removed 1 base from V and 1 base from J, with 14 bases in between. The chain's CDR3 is CASSLSPVGANTEAFF. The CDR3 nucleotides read TGCGCCAGCAGCTTGAGCCCTGTGGGCGCGAACACTGAAGCTTTCTTT.

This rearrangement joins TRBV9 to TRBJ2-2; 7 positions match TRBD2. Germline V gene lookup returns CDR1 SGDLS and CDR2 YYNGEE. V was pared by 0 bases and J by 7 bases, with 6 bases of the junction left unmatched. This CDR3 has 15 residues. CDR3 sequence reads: CASSVGGGENGELFF. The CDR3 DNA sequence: TGTGCCAGCAGCGTAGGGGGAGGGGAGAACGGGGAGCTGTTTTTT.

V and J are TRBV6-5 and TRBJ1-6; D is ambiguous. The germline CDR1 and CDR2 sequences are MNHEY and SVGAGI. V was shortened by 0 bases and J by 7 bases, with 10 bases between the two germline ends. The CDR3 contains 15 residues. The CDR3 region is CASSYSGRLNSPLHF. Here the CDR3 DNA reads TGTGCCAGCAGTTACTCCGGCAGGTTAAATTCACCCCTCCACTTT.

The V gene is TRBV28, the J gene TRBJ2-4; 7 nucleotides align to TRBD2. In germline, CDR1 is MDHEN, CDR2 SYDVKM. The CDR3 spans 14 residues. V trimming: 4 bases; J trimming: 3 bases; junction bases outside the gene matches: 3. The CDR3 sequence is CASSSSGRKNIQYF. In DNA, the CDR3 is TGTGCCAGCAGTTCTAGCGGTCGCAAAAACATTCAGTACTTC.

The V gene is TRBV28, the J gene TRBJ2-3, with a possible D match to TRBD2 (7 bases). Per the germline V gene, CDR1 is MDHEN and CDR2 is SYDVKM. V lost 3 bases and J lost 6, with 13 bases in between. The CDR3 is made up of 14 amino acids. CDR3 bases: TGTGCCAGCAGTTTGGGGGGGGGCCACGATACGCAGTATTTT. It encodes CASSLGGGHDTQYF.

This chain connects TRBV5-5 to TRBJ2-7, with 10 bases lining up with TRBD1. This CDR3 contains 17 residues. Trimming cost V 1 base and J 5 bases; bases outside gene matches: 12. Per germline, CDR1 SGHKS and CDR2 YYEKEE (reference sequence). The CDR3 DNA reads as TGTGCCAGCAGCTTGTCGGGGCGACAGGGGGCTCGGCACGAGCAGTACTTC. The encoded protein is CASSLSGRQGARHEQYF.